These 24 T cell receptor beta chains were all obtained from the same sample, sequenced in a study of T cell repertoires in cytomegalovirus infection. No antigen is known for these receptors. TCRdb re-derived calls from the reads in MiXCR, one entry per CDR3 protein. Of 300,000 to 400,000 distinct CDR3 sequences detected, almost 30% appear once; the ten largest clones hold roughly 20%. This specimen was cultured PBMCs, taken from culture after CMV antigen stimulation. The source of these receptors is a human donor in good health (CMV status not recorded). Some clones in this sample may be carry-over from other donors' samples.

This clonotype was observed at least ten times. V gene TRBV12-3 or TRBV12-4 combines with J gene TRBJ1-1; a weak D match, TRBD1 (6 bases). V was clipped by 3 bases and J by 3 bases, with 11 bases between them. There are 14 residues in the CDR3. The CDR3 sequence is CASSFETGHTEAFF. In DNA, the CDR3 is TGTGCCAGCAGTTTCGAGACAGGCCACACTGAAGCTTTCTTT.

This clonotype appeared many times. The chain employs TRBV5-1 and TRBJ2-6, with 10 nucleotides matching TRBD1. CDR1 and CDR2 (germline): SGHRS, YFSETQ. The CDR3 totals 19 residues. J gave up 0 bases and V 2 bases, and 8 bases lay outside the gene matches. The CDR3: CASSFFSTGGRSGANVLTF. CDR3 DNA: TGCGCCAGCAGCTTTTTCTCGACAGGGGGCCGCTCTGGGGCCAACGTCCTGACTTTC.

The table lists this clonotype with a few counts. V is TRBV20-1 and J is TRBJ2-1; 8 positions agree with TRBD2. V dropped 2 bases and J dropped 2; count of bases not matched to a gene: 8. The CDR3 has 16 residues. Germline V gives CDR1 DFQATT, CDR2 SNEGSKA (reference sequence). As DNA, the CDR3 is TGCAGTGCTAGACGGACAAGGCGGGGGGCCTACAATGAGCAGTTCTTC. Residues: CSARRTRRGAYNEQFF.

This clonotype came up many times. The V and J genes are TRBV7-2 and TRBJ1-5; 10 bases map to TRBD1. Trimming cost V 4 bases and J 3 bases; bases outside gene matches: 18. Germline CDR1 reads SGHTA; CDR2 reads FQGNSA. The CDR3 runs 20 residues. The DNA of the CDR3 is TGTGCCAGCAGCTACCTACCAACGGGACAGGGGACCTTCTTCAATCAGCCCCAGCATTTT. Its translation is CASSYLPTGQGTFFNQPQHF.

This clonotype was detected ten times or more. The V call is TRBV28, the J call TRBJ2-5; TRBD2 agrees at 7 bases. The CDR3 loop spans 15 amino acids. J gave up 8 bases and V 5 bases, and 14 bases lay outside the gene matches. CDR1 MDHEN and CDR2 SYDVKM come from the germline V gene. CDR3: CASSTPKLASVTQYF. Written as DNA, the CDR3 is TGTGCCAGCAGTACGCCGAAACTAGCGAGTGTCACCCAGTACTTC.

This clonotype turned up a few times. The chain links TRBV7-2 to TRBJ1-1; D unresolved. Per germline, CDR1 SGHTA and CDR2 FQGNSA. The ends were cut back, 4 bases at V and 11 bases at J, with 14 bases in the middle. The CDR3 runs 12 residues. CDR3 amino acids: CASSYPDGLAFF. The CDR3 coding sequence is TGTGCCAGCAGCTACCCTGATGGGTTGGCTTTCTTT.

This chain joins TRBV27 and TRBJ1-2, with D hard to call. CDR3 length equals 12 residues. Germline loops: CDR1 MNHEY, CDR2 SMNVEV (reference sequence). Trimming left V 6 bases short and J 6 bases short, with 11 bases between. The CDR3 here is CASRFPGHGYTF. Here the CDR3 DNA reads TGTGCCAGCAGATTCCCCGGGCATGGCTACACCTTC.

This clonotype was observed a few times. The CDR3 spells CASSLARLAGARETQYF. The CDR3 bases are TGTGCCAGCAGCTTAGCCCGGCTAGCTGGGGCTCGGGAGACCCAGTACTTC. The rearrangement links TRBV7-6 to TRBJ2-5; D assignment may be TRBD1 or TRBD2 (5 bases each). Per germline, CDR1 SGHVS and CDR2 FNYEAQ. V was clipped by 0 bases and J by 5 bases, with 19 bases between them. The CDR3 is 17 residues long.

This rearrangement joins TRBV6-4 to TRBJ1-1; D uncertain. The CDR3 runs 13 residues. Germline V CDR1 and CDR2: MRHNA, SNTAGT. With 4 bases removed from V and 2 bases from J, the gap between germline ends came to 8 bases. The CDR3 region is CASSGSPNTEAFF. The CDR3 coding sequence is TGTGCCAGCAGTGGAAGCCCTAACACTGAAGCTTTCTTT.

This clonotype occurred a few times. This CDR3 reads CASRRQGTYGYTF. The DNA for the CDR3 is TGTGCCAGCAGACGACAGGGGACCTATGGCTACACCTTC. The chain employs TRBV28 and TRBJ1-2, with 8 nucleotides matching TRBD1. Germline V gives CDR1 MDHEN, CDR2 SYDVKM. Losses at the gene ends were 6 bases for V and 4 bases for J; bases not matched to a gene: 4. The CDR3 is made up of 13 amino acids.

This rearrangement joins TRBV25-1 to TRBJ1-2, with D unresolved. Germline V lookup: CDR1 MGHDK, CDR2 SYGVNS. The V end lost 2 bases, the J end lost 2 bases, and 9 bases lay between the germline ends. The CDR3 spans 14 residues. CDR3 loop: CASSEPPQNYGYTF. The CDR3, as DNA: TGTGCCAGCAGTGAACCCCCGCAGAACTATGGCTACACCTTC.

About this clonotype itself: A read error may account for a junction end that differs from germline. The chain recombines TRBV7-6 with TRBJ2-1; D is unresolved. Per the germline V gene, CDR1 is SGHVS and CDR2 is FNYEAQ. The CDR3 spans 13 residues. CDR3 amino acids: CASSFGRYNEQFF. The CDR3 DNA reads TGTGCTAGCAGCTTTGGACGGTACAATGAGCAGTTCTTC.

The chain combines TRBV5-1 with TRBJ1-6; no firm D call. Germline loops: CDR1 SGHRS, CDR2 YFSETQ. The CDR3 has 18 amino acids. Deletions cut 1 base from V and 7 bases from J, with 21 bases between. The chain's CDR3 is CASSLLAGSQGANSPLHF. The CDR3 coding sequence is TGCGCCAGCAGCTTGTTAGCGGGTAGCCAAGGCGCGAATTCACCCCTCCACTTT.

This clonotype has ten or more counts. For the CDR3, the DNA is TGTGCCAGCAGTTTAGTAACAGGGGATTCCTACGAGCAGTACTTC. Residues: CASSLVTGDSYEQYF. The chain combines TRBV12-3 or TRBV12-4 with TRBJ2-7, with 7 nucleotides matching TRBD1. The junction had 4 bases not matched to a gene; V was cut back by 1 base and J by 1 base. The CDR3 spans 15 residues.

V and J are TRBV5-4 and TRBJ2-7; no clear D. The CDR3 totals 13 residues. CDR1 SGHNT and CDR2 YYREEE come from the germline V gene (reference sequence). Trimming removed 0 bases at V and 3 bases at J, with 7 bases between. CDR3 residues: CASSLGQDYEQYF. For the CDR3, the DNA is TGTGCCAGCAGCTTGGGCCAGGACTACGAGCAGTACTTC.

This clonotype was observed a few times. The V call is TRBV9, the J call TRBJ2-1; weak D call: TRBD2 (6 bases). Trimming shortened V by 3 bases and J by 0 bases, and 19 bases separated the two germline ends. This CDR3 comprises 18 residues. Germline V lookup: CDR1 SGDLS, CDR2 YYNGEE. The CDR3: CASSGRGSSSDSYNEQFF. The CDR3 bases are TGTGCCAGCAGCGGACGGGGGAGCTCGAGCGACTCCTACAATGAGCAGTTCTTC. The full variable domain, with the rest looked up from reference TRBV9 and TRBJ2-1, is DSGVTQTPKHLITATGQRVTLRCSPRSGDLSVYWYQQSLDQGLQFLIQYYNGEERAKGNILERFSAQQFPDLHSELNLSSLELGDSALYFCASSGRGSSSDSYNEQFFGPGTRLTVL.

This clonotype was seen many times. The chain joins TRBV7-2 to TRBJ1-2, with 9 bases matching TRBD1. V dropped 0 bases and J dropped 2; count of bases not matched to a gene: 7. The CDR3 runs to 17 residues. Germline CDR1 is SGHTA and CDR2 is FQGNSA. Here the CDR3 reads CASSLALQGARNYGYTF. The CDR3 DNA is TGTGCCAGCAGCTTAGCGCTACAGGGGGCCCGAAACTATGGCTACACCTTC.

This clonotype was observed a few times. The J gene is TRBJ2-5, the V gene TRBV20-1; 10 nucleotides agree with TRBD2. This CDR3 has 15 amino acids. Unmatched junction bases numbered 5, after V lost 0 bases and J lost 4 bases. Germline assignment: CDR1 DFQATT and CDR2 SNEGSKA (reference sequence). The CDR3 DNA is TGCAGTGCTAGAGATCCAGCGGGGGGGCGAGAGACCCAGTACTTC. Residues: CSARDPAGGRETQYF.

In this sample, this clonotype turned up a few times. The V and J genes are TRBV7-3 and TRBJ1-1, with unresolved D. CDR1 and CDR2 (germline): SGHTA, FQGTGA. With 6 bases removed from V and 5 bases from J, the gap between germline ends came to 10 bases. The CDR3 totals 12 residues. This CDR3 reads CASSLAGTEAFF. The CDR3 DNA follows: TGTGCCAGCAGTTTAGCGGGAACTGAAGCTTTCTTT.

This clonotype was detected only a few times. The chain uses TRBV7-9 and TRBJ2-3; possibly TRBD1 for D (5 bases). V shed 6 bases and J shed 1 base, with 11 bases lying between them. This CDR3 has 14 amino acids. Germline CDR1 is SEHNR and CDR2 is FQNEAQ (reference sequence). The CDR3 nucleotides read TGTGCCAGCAGGAGAGACAGTCGCACAGATACGCAGTATTTT. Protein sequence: CASRRDSRTDTQYF.

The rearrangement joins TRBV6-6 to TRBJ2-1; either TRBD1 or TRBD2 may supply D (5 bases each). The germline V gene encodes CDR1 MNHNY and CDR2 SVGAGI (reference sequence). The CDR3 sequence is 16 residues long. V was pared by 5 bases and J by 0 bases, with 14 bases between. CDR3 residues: CASSPVGVGSYNEQFF. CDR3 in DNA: TGTGCCAGCAGTCCGGTGGGGGTAGGCTCCTACAATGAGCAGTTCTTC.

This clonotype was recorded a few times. DNA for the CDR3: TGTGCCAGCGGGGGAGCGGGGTCGAGGGAGACCCAGTACTTC. Amino acids: CASGGAGSRETQYF. The genes are TRBV7-9 and TRBJ2-5, with 7 bases identical to TRBD2. The CDR3 is 14 amino acids. V was pared by 8 bases and J by 5 bases, with 11 bases of the junction left unmatched. Germline V gene sequence: CDR1 SEHNR, CDR2 FQNEAQ (reference sequence).

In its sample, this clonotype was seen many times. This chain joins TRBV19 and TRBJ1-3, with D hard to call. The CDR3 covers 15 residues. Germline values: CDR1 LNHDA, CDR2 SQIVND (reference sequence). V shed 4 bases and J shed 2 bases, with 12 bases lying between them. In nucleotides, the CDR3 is TGTGCCAGTAGTAACACCCTCATCGCTGGAAACACCATATATTTT. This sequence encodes CASSNTLIAGNTIYF. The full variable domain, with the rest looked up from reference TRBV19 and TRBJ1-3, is DGGITQSPKYLFRKEGQNVTLSCEQNLNHDAMYWYRQDPGQGLRLIYYSQIVNDFQKGDIAEGYSVSREKKESFPLTVTSAQKNPTAFYLCASSNTLIAGNTIYFGEGSWLTVV.

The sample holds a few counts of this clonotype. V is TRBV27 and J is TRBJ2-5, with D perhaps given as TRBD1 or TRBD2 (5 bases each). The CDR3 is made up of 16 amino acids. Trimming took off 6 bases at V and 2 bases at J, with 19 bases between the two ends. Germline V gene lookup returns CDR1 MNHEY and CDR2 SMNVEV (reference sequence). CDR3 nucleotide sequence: TGTGCCAGCAGCCCCCGGGGCCGGACACAACAAGAGACCCAGTACTTC. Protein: CASSPRGRTQQETQYF.